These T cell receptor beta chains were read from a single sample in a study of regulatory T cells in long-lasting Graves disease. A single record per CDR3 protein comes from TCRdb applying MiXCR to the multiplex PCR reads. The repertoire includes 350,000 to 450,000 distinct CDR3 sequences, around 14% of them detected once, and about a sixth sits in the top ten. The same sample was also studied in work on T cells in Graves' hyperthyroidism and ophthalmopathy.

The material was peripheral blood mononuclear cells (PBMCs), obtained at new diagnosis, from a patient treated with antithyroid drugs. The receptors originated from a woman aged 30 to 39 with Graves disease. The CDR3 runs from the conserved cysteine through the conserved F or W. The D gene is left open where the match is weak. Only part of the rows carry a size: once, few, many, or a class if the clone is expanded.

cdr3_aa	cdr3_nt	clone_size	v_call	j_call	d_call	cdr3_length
CASSYSLGRGDTQYF	TGTGCCAGCAGTTACTCGCTCGGGAGAGGCGATACGCAGTATTTT	many	TRBV6-5	TRBJ2-3	NA	15
CASSLAAGGLSYEQYF	TGTGCCAGCAGCTTAGCAGCAGGGGGACTCTCCTACGAGCAGTACTTC	many	TRBV11-2	TRBJ2-7	NA	16
CASRPGTGVGFSYNEQFF	TGTGCCAGTAGGCCCGGGACAGGGGTTGGATTTTCCTACAATGAGCAGTTCTTC	few	TRBV19	TRBJ2-1	TRBD1	18
CAWSDRGRQYF	TGTGCCTGGAGTGACCGAGGGAGGCAGTACTTC	many	TRBV30	TRBJ2-7	NA	11
CSAIQIPREVYNEQFF	TGCAGTGCTATCCAAATCCCCCGGGAGGTGTACAATGAGCAGTTCTTC	many	TRBV20-1	TRBJ2-1	TRBD2	16
CASSLGLAGGILSYNEQFF	TGTGCCAGCAGCTTGGGACTAGCGGGAGGAATCCTGTCCTACAATGAGCAGTTCTTC	NA	TRBV7-6	TRBJ2-1	TRBD2	19
CASSLSGTGLYGYTF	TGTGCCAGCAGTCTATCCGGGACAGGGCTCTATGGCTACACCTTC	many	TRBV12-3/TRBV12-4	TRBJ1-2	TRBD1	15
CASSSTSRLSEQYF	TGCGCCAGCAGCTCGACTAGTCGACTGAGCGAGCAGTACTTC	many	TRBV5-1	TRBJ2-7	NA	14
CASSPSGTPIGEQYF	TGTGCCAGCAGCCCATCCGGGACACCGATCGGCGAGCAGTACTTC	many	TRBV27	TRBJ2-7	NA	15
CSASPFWTDYTF	TGCAGTGCTAGCCCTTTCTGGACCGACTACACCTTC	many	TRBV20-1	TRBJ1-2	NA	12
CASSPTPLAGPPTDTQYF	TGTGCCAGCTCACCCACTCCGTTAGCGGGACCCCCCACAGATACGCAGTATTTT	NA	TRBV18	TRBJ2-3	TRBD2	18
CASSLAGQGGIGGELFF	TGTGCCAGCAGCTTAGCGGGACAGGGTGGCATTGGCGGGGAGCTGTTTTTT	NA	TRBV11-2	TRBJ2-2	TRBD1	17
CASSLGTGARNQPQHF	TGTGCCAGCAGTTTAGGGACAGGGGCCCGAAATCAGCCCCAGCATTTT	NA	TRBV12-3/TRBV12-4	TRBJ1-5	TRBD1	16
CSVESGNGVGEAFF	TGCAGCGTTGAAAGCGGAAACGGGGTTGGTGAAGCTTTCTTT	many	TRBV29-1	TRBJ1-1	NA	14
CASSSPGGRGYEQYF	TGTGCCAGCAGTTCCCCTGGGGGTAGGGGCTACGAGCAGTACTTC	few	TRBV28	TRBJ2-7	NA	15
CASSEATGGPRDIQYF	TGTGCCAGCAGTGAAGCCACAGGGGGCCCCCGGGACATTCAGTACTTC	many	TRBV6-1	TRBJ2-4	TRBD1	16
CASSLDRRDYGYTF	TGTGCCAGCAGCCTCGATCGCCGGGACTATGGCTACACCTTC	few	TRBV3-1	TRBJ1-2	NA	14
CASSQDWGDGTQETQYF	TGCGCCAGCAGCCAAGATTGGGGGGACGGGACGCAAGAGACCCAGTACTTC	few	TRBV4-1	TRBJ2-5	NA	17
CASSDSGFNEKLFF	TGCGCCAGCAGTGACTCAGGATTTAATGAAAAACTGTTTTTT	NA	TRBV10-2	TRBJ1-4	NA	14
CATSGPQGGETQYF	TGTGCCACCAGTGGCCCCCAGGGAGGCGAGACCCAGTACTTC	few	TRBV24-1	TRBJ2-5	NA	14
CASRPMSNQPQHF	TGTGCCAGCAGGCCCATGAGCAATCAGCCCCAGCATTTT	many	TRBV6-1	TRBJ1-5	NA	13
CATRREAGGNEQFF	TGCGCCACCCGGAGGGAAGCGGGCGGGAATGAGCAGTTCTTC	few	TRBV5-1	TRBJ2-1	NA	14
CASSYNLYEQYF	TGTGCCAGCAGCTACAATCTCTACGAGCAGTACTTC	many	TRBV11-2	TRBJ2-7	NA	12
CASSLGVETSGNNEQFF	TGTGCCAGCAGCTTAGGGGTAGAGACTAGCGGAAACAATGAGCAGTTCTTC	few	TRBV7-9	TRBJ2-1	TRBD2	17
CASSLESEGNYGYTF	TGCGCCAGCAGCTTGGAATCGGAGGGGAACTATGGCTACACCTTC	many	TRBV5-1	TRBJ1-2	NA	15
CASSLVGARPLYGYTF	TGTGCCAGCAGCTTAGTGGGGGCCCGTCCTCTCTATGGCTACACCTTC	few	TRBV7-8	TRBJ1-2	NA	16
CASSSSDRVHEQYF	TGTGCCAGCAGTTCGTCGGACAGGGTCCACGAGCAGTACTTC	few	TRBV12-3/TRBV12-4	TRBJ2-7	TRBD1	14
CAIRQEAGYTF	TGTGCCATAAGACAGGAGGCTGGCTACACCTTC	many	TRBV10-3	TRBJ1-2	NA	11
CATSETGTGGADTQYF	TGTGCCACCAGTGAAACCGGGACAGGGGGAGCAGATACGCAGTATTTT	once	TRBV24-1	TRBJ2-3	TRBD1	16
CACGGGMGNEQFF	TGTGCCTGCGGGGGAGGGATGGGAAATGAGCAGTTCTTC	NA	TRBV30	TRBJ2-1	TRBD2	13
CAWITGTRGGYTF	TGTGCCTGGATAACCGGGACCCGGGGTGGCTACACCTTC	many	TRBV30	TRBJ1-2	NA	13
CASSDRTSGSFGELFF	TGTGCCAGCAGCGATCGGACTAGCGGGAGTTTCGGGGAGCTGTTTTTT	NA	TRBV9	TRBJ2-2	TRBD2	16
CASNYYGYGYTF	TGTGCCAGCAACTATTACGGCTATGGCTACACCTTC	many	TRBV28	TRBJ1-2	NA	12
CASSSSASQETQYF	TGTGCCAGCAGCTCCTCCGCGTCCCAAGAGACCCAGTACTTC	NA	TRBV6-1	TRBJ2-5	NA	14
CSVEVTGTGVGTGELFF	TGCAGCGTTGAAGTCACTGGGACAGGGGTGGGCACCGGGGAGCTGTTTTTT	many	TRBV29-1	TRBJ2-2	TRBD1	17
CASSPQTGGRYGYTF	TGTGCCAGCAGTCCACAGACAGGGGGCCGATATGGCTACACCTTC	many	TRBV12-3/TRBV12-4	TRBJ1-2	TRBD1	15
CASSYTPGSDHEQYF	TGTGCCAGCAGTTACACCCCAGGGTCGGACCACGAGCAGTACTTC	many	TRBV6-2/TRBV6-3	TRBJ2-7	NA	15
CASTARGYTDTQYF	TGTGCCAGTACCGCAAGGGGGTACACAGATACGCAGTATTTT	NA	TRBV19	TRBJ2-3	NA	14
CASSSGTDSNYNEKLFF	TGTGCCAGCAGCTCGGGCACGGACAGCAACTATAATGAAAAACTGTTTTTT	NA	TRBV13	TRBJ1-4	NA	17
CSARGGGRDEQYF	TGCAGTGCGAGAGGAGGGGGCCGGGACGAGCAGTACTTC	few	TRBV20-1	TRBJ2-7	NA	13
CASSDLRPEQYF	TGTGCCAGCAGTGACCTCCGTCCCGAGCAGTACTTC	many	TRBV2	TRBJ2-7	NA	12
CASRRTSGRVNEQFF	TGTGCCAGCAGACGCACTAGCGGGAGGGTTAATGAGCAGTTCTTC	many	TRBV3-1	TRBJ2-1	TRBD2	15
CSAKAGLPYEQYF	TGCAGTGCTAAAGCAGGGCTCCCCTACGAGCAGTACTTC	NA	TRBV20-1	TRBJ2-7	NA	13
CASSPTGRGPTNEKLSF	TGTGCCAGCAGCCCCACTGGCAGGGGACCAACTAATGAAAAACTGTCTTTT	NA	TRBV7-9	TRBJ1-4	NA	17
CASSLVRGRGADTQYF	TGTGCCAGCAGCTTAGTACGCGGGAGAGGGGCAGATACGCAGTATTTT	few	TRBV7-6	TRBJ2-3	TRBD2	16